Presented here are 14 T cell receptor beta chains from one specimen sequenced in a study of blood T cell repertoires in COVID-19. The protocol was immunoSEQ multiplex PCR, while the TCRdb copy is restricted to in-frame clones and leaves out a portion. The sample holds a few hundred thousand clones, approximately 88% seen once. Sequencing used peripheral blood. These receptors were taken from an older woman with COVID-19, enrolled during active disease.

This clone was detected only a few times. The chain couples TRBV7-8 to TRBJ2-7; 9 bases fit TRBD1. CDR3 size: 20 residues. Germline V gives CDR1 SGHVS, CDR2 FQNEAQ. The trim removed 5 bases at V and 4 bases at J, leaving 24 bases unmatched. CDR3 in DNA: TGTGCCAGCAGCCTCCAGGGATTTCCCATCCGGGACAGGGAGACGTACGAGCAGTACTTC. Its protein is CASSLQGFPIRDRETYEQYF. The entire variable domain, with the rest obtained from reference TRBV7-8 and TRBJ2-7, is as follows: GAGVSQSPRYKVAKRGQDVALRCDPISGHVSLFWYQQALGQGPEFLTYFQNEAQLDKSGLPSDRFFAERPEGSVSTLKIQRTQQEDSAVYLCASSLQGFPIRDRETYEQYFGPGTRLTVT.

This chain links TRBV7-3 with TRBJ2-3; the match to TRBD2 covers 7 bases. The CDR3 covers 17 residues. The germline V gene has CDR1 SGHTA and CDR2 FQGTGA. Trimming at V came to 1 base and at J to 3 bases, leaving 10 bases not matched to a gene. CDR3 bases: TGTGCCAGCAGCTTAAGTGGGGCGGGAGTTGCGACAGATACGCAGTATTTT. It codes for CASSLSGAGVATDTQYF.

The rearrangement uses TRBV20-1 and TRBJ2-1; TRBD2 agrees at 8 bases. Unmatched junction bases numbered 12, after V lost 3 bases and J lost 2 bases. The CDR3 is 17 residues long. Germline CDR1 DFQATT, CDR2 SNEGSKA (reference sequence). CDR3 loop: CSASRVVGGGTYNEQFF. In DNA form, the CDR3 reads TGCAGTGCTAGTAGGGTGGTAGGCGGGGGGACCTACAATGAGCAGTTCTTC.

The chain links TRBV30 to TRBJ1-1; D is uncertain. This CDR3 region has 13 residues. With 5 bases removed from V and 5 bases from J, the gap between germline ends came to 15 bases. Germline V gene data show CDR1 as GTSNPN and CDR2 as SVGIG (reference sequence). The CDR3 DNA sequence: TGTGCCTGGGCCTCACAGAGATGGACTGAAGCTTTCTTT. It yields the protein CAWASQRWTEAFF.

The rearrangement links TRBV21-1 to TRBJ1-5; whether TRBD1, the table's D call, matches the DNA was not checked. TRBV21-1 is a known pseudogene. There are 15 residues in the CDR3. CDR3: CASSNGTAYNQPQHF. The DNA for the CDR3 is TGTGCCAGCAGCAACGGGACAGCCTACAATCAGCCCCAGCATTTT.

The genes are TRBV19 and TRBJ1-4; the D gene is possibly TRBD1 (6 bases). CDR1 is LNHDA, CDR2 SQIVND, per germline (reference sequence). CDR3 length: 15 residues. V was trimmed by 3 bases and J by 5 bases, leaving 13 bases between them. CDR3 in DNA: TGTGCCAGTAGTATGGGGGGGGCAGAAAATGAAAAACTGTTTTTT. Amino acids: CASSMGGAENEKLFF.

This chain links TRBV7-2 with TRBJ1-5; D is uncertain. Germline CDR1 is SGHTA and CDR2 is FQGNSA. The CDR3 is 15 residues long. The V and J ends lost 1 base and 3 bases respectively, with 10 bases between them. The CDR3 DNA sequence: TGTGCCAGCAGCTTAGACTACCGTTCCAATCAGCCCCAGCATTTT. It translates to CASSLDYRSNQPQHF. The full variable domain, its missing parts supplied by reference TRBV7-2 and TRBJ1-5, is GAGVSQSPSNKVTEKGKDVELRCDPISGHTALYWYRQSLGQGLEFLIYFQGNSAPDKSGLPSDRFSAERTGGSVSTLTIQRTQQEDSAVYLCASSLDYRSNQPQHFGDGTRLSIL.

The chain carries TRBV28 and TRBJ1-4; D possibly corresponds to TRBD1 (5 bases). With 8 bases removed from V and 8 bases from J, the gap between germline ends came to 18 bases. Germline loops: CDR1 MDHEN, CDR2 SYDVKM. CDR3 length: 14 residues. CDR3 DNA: TGTGCCAGCTGGGGGTGGGAGGGAAAGGAAAAACTGTTTTTT. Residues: CASWGWEGKEKLFF.

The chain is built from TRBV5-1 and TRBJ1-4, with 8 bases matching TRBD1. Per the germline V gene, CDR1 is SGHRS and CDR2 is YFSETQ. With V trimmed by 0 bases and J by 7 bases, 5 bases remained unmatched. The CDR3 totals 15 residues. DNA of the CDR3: TGCGCCAGCAGCTTGGACGGACAGGGTAGTGAAAAACTGTTTTTT. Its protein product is CASSLDGQGSEKLFF.

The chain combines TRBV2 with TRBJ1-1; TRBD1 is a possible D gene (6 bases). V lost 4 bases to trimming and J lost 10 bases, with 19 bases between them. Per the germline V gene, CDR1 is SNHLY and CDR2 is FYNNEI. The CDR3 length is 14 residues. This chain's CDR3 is CASSARWVQGTAFF. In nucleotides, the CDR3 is TGTGCCAGCAGTGCCCGTTGGGTACAGGGCACAGCTTTCTTT. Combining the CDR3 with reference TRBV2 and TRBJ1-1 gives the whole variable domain EPEVTQTPSHQVTQMGQEVILRCVPISNHLYFYWYRQILGQKVEFLVSFYNNEISEKSEIFDDQFSVERPDGSNFTLKIRSTKLEDSAMYFCASSARWVQGTAFFGQGTRLTVV.

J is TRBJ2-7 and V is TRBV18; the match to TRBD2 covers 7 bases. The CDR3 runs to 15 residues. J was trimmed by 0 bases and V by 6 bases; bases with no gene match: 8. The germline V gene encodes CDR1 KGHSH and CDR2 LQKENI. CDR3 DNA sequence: TGTGCCAGCTCGTTCGGAGCGGGAAGCTCCTACGAGCAGTACTTC. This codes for CASSFGAGSSYEQYF.

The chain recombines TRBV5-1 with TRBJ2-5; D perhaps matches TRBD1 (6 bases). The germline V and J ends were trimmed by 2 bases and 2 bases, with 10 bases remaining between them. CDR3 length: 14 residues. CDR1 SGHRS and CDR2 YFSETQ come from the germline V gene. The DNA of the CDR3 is TGCGCCAGCAGCTTCACAGGGTTGCAAGAGACCCAGTACTTC. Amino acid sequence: CASSFTGLQETQYF. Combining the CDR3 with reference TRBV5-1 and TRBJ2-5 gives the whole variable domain KAGVTQTPRYLIKTRGQQVTLSCSPISGHRSVSWYQQTPGQGLQFLFEYFSETQRNKGNFPGRFSGRQFSNSRSEMNVSTLELGDSALYLCASSFTGLQETQYFGPGTRLLVL.

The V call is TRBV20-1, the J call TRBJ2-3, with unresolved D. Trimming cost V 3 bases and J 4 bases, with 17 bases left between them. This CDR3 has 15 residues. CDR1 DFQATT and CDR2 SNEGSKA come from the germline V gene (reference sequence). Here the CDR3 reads CSASLQLEVSDTQYF. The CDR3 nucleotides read TGCAGTGCTAGTCTCCAACTTGAAGTGTCAGATACGCAGTATTTT.

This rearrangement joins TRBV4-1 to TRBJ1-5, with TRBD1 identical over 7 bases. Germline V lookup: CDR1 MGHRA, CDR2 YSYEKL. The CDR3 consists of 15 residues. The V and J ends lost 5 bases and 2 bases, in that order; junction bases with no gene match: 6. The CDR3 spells CASSSTGWGNQPQHF. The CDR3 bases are TGCGCCAGCAGCTCGACAGGGTGGGGCAATCAGCCCCAGCATTTT.